Below are 4 T cell receptor beta chains sequenced from a single sample in a study of cytotoxic CD8 clonotypes in ibrutinib-treated CLL. This table comes from immunoSEQ multiplex PCR, and its TCRdb copy is limited to in-frame clones, with some not included. Here the sample spans 85,000 or so clones, about 76% being singletons. The source material was PBMCs, sampled after 12 months of ibrutinib treatment. These receptors all stem from a human donor with chronic lymphocytic leukemia.

The CDR3 region is CASTLGWASYNEQFF. DNA for the CDR3: TGTGCCAGCACCCTGGGGTGGGCCTCCTACAATGAGCAGTTCTTC. J is TRBJ2-1 and V is TRBV9; D unclear. This CDR3 is 15 amino acids long. Germline V CDR1 and CDR2: SGDLS, YYNGEE. The V gene lost 6 bases and the J gene lost 0 bases, with 13 bases spanning the gap.

The rearrangement links TRBV15 to TRBJ1-2; D gene ambiguous. Trimming pared 0 bases from V and 3 bases from J, leaving 5 bases between. Germline V gene sequence: CDR1 LNHNV, CDR2 YYDKDF (reference sequence). This CDR3 contains 13 residues. This chain's CDR3 is CATSRESDYGYTF. The CDR3 DNA reads as TGTGCCACCAGCAGAGAGTCGGACTATGGCTACACCTTC.

This clone came up once. DNA of the CDR3: TGTGCCAGCAGTTATGTGGCTAATGAGCAGTTCTTC. Residues: CASSYVANEQFF. The chain links TRBV6-1 to TRBJ2-1; D remains unclear. CDR1 is MNHNS and CDR2 is SASEGT in the germline V gene. The CDR3 totals 12 residues. The V and J ends lost 5 bases and 7 bases respectively, with 9 bases between them.

This clone was seen a handful of times. The V gene is TRBV2, the J gene TRBJ1-4; D call uncertain. Trimming took off 8 bases at V and 5 bases at J, with 15 bases between the two ends. The CDR3 totals 14 residues. The germline V gene encodes CDR1 SNHLY and CDR2 FYNNEI. The CDR3 protein is CASQRETGNEKLFF. The CDR3 nucleotides are TGTGCCAGCCAGCGGGAGACGGGGAATGAAAAACTGTTTTTT.